This T cell receptor beta chain was profiled in a study of T-cell reconstitution after alpha-beta-depleted transplantation in children. The authors prepared the TCRbeta library with unique molecular identifiers. Each CDR3 protein gets one entry after TCRdb re-called the PCR reads with MiXCR. Of 490,000 or so distinct CDR3 sequences in the sample, 12% are singletons; the top ten hold approximately 5.4%. There are 18 residues in the CDR3. Trimming cost V 2 bases and J 0 bases, with 17 bases left between them. The germline V gene encodes CDR1 LGHNT and CDR2 FRNRAP. The chain employs TRBV12-5 and TRBJ2-1, with D possibly matching TRBD2 (6 bases). The sample consisted of PBMCs from the stem cell graft donor, taken from the stem cell graft. The receptor comes from a human donor who donated a stem cell graft to a child with combined immunodeficiency. The CDR3 loop is CASGLNRRLADSYNEQFF. CDR3 DNA: TGTGCTAGTGGTTTGAACAGGAGATTAGCGGACTCCTACAATGAGCAGTTCTTC.